These 22 T cell receptor beta chains were all obtained from the same sample, sequenced in a study of blood T cells in healthy people across ages (dated by TCRdb to the mid-2010s). Libraries were built with 5' RACE. Instrument used: Illumina HiSeq 2500. A second PCR of roughly 6 to 12 cycles was performed with a sample-barcoded 5' primer and a J-beta primer mix. TCRdb reprocessed the public reads (quality trimming at Q25 with fastp, clone calling with MiXCR) and kept in-frame beta chains. CDR3 protein duplicates are merged, each entry listing the most common genes and DNA. Here the sample has about 780,000 distinct CDR3 sequences; around 45% occur a single time. The ten largest clones capture 18% of the sample. Sequences were obtained from blood. Every receptor here comes from a man aged 80 or over in good health.

This clonotype was detected a few times. The chain has TRBV7-8 and TRBJ2-7; D remains ambiguous. The CDR3 consists of 15 residues. Germline V gene data show CDR1 as SGHVS and CDR2 as FQNEAQ. Trimming pared 5 bases from V and 4 bases from J, leaving 18 bases between. The CDR3 spells CASSPEEGMGYEQYF. DNA of the CDR3: TGTGCCAGCAGCCCTGAAGAAGGGATGGGGTACGAGCAGTACTTC.

This clonotype was picked up a small number of times. Here the CDR3 reads CASSQVREDTDTQYF. Here the CDR3 DNA reads TGTGCCAGCAGCCAAGTGCGGGAGGACACAGATACGCAGTATTTT. V usage is TRBV4-2 and J usage is TRBJ2-3; 8 bases match TRBD2. The CDR3 contains 15 residues. The J segment lost 2 bases and the V segment lost 1 base, leaving 2 bases of the junction unmatched. Germline V lookup: CDR1 LGHNA, CDR2 YNFKEQ.

This clonotype was found a few times. V gene TRBV11-3 combines with J gene TRBJ2-1; no definite D call. This CDR3 spans 15 amino acids. Trimming took off 0 bases at V and 7 bases at J, with 13 bases between the two ends. Germline V gene lookup returns CDR1 SGHNT and CDR2 YENEEA. The CDR3 sequence is CASSLESGRNNEQFF. The CDR3 DNA sequence: TGTGCCAGCAGCTTAGAGTCGGGCAGAAATAATGAGCAGTTCTTC.

The chain is built from TRBV7-2 and TRBJ2-7; 10 positions agree with TRBD2. Germline CDR1 is SGHTA and CDR2 is FQGNSA. V lost 5 bases, J lost 3 bases, and 7 bases stayed unmatched. This CDR3 is built from 15 residues. CDR3 in amino acids: CASSPGTSEYYEQYF. The DNA of the CDR3 is TGTGCCAGCAGCCCCGGGACTAGCGAGTACTACGAGCAGTACTTC.

The gene calls are TRBV2 and TRBJ1-2; possibly TRBD1 for D (5 bases). V shed 2 bases and J shed 9 bases, with 13 bases lying between them. The germline CDR1 and CDR2 sequences are SNHLY and FYNNEI. This CDR3 region has 13 residues. The DNA of the CDR3 is TGTGCCAGCAGTGAATCCCAGGGTATTAGCTACACCTTC. Translating it yields CASSESQGISYTF.

The chain recombines TRBV2 with TRBJ2-7; D might be TRBD1 (6 bases). The CDR3 runs 14 residues. Trimming pared 6 bases from V and 3 bases from J, leaving 15 bases between. Per germline, CDR1 SNHLY and CDR2 FYNNEI. CDR3 residues: CASRTDTGHYEQYF. The DNA for the CDR3 is TGTGCCAGCAGGACCGATACAGGGCACTACGAGCAGTACTTC.

The chain recombines TRBV7-2 with TRBJ2-7; TRBD2 matches at 7 bases. The length of the CDR3 is 18 residues. The germline V gene encodes CDR1 SGHTA and CDR2 FQGNSA. V trimming: 0 bases; J trimming: 7 bases; junction bases outside the gene matches: 18. The CDR3 DNA reads as TGTGCCAGCAGCTTAGCCGTGGCTAGCGGAGGCTCCTACAATGAGCAGTACTTC. The encoded protein is CASSLAVASGGSYNEQYF.

This chain joins TRBV11-2 and TRBJ2-7; 7 nucleotides agree with TRBD1. This CDR3 comprises 15 residues. J gave up 3 bases and V 5 bases, and 10 bases lay outside the gene matches. From germline, CDR1 is SGHAT and CDR2 FQNNGV. Here the CDR3 DNA reads TGTGCCAGCAGCCATCGAGGGGGCGGTGACTACGAGCAGTACTTC. Encoded protein: CASSHRGGGDYEQYF.

This rearrangement joins TRBV10-3 to TRBJ1-1; 7 nucleotides match TRBD1. CDR1 is ENHRY and CDR2 is SYGVKD in the germline V gene. This CDR3 comprises 13 residues. V dropped 6 bases and J dropped 6; count of bases not matched to a gene: 7. The CDR3 loop is CAIRTGFWAEAFF. DNA for the CDR3: TGTGCCATCAGGACAGGGTTTTGGGCTGAAGCTTTCTTT.

Note on this clonotype: Sequence at one end of the junction differs from germline and may be a read error. The chain carries TRBV18 and TRBJ2-5; D is unresolved. The CDR3 consists of 15 residues. Per the germline V gene, CDR1 is KGHSH and CDR2 is LQKENI. The CDR3 loop reads CASPPPVRVEETQYF. The CDR3 DNA is TGTGCCAGCCCACCACCGGTCCGAGTCGAAGAGACCCAGTACTTC.

In this sample, this clonotype turned up a few times. This sequence joins TRBV6-5 and TRBJ2-5; 13 bases are shared with TRBD2. The J call may be wrong; the DNA end is better matched by TRBJ2-7. Germline V CDR1 and CDR2: MNHEY, SVGAGI. CDR3 size: 15 residues. The CDR3 DNA follows: TGTGCCAGCAGTACCCCCGGGACTAGCGGGACCGAGCAGTACTTC. Encoded protein: CASSTPGTSGTEQYF.

V and J are TRBV10-1 and TRBJ2-3, with D possibly being TRBD1 or TRBD2 (5 bases each). V lost 0 bases to trimming and J lost 5 bases, with 18 bases between them. Germline V gives CDR1 WNHNN, CDR2 SYGVQD (reference sequence). This CDR3 has 17 amino acids. CDR3 nucleotide sequence: TGCGCCAGCAGTGAGTCGGGGGACGGTGGGGGAAAAGATACGCAGTATTTT. Translated, it gives CASSESGDGGGKDTQYF.

The chain combines TRBV20-1 with TRBJ2-7; D is possibly TRBD2 (6 bases). The CDR3 runs to 13 residues. V lost 1 base and J 5 bases, leaving 12 bases between the germline ends. Germline loops: CDR1 DFQATT, CDR2 SNEGSKA (reference sequence). This CDR3 is CSARARGLNEQYF. Written as DNA, the CDR3 is TGCAGTGCTAGAGCTCGGGGGTTGAACGAGCAGTACTTC.

The chain links TRBV10-3 to TRBJ2-7; TRBD1 aligns across 8 bases. Germline CDR1 is ENHRY and CDR2 is SYGVKD. The length of the CDR3 is 15 residues. Losses at the gene ends were 8 bases for V and 3 bases for J; bases not matched to a gene: 12. The CDR3 nucleotides are TGTGCCATCGGCGCCGGTGACAGGGGTGTCTACGAGCAGTACTTC. Encoded protein: CAIGAGDRGVYEQYF.

This clonotype was seen a handful of times. An end of the junction differs from the germline gene, which may be a read error. V gene TRBV29-1 combines with J gene TRBJ2-5; tentatively, D is TRBD2 (7 bases). The V gene's germline CDR1 is SQVTM and CDR2 ANQGSEA. This CDR3 is built from 13 residues. CDR3 nucleotides: TGCAGCGTCCGGGGGGCAGGGCAAGAGACCCGGTACTTC. This codes for CSVRGAGQETRYF.

The chain is built from TRBV20-1 and TRBJ1-5, with a possible D match to TRBD1 (6 bases). Trimming cost V 1 base and J 0 bases, with 16 bases left between them. Germline-derived CDR1 and CDR2 are DFQATT and SNEGSKA (reference sequence). CDR3 length: 17 amino acids. The CDR3, as DNA: TGCAGTGCTAGAGGATCGGGGGCGGGAGATAGCAATCAGCCCCAGCATTTT. Its protein is CSARGSGAGDSNQPQHF.

This clonotype has more than one count but fewer than ten. The CDR3 DNA follows: TGCGCCAGCGCCACGGGGTCAAAAGCTTTCTTT. This codes for CASATGSKAFF. J is TRBJ1-1 and V is TRBV4-1, with no clear D. V lost 8 bases to trimming and J lost 9 bases, with 13 bases between them. CDR1 MGHRA and CDR2 YSYEKL come from the germline V gene. The CDR3 consists of 11 residues.

This clonotype was seen a few times. The rearrangement links TRBV5-1 to TRBJ2-1, with D possibly being TRBD2 (6 bases). The germline V and J ends were trimmed by 0 bases and 13 bases, with 14 bases remaining between them. The V gene's germline CDR1 is SGHRS and CDR2 YFSETQ. CDR3 length equals 13 residues. CDR3: CASSLGAVREQFF. The CDR3 DNA reads TGCGCCAGCAGCTTGGGGGCCGTGCGGGAACAGTTCTTC.

The chain is built from TRBV2 and TRBJ2-3, with unresolved D. V dropped 6 bases and J dropped 0 bases, with 13 bases sitting between them. Germline CDR1 and CDR2: SNHLY and FYNNEI. The length of the CDR3 is 15 residues. For the CDR3, the DNA is TGTGCCAGCAGGAGGACGGATCCTAGCACAGATACGCAGTATTTT. It translates to CASRRTDPSTDTQYF. The variable domain in full, with the rest retrieved from reference TRBV2 and TRBJ2-3, is EPEVTQTPSHQVTQMGQEVILRCVPISNHLYFYWYRQILGQKVEFLVSFYNNEISEKSEIFDDQFSVERPDGSNFTLKIRSTKLEDSAMYFCASRRTDPSTDTQYFGPGTRLTVL.

The gene calls are TRBV25-1 and TRBJ2-1; D is unclear. Deletions cut 2 bases from V and 1 base from J, with 9 bases between. CDR1 is MGHDK and CDR2 is SYGVNS in the germline V gene. The CDR3 length is 15 residues. CDR3 bases: TGTGCCAGCAGTGAAGGTGTAGGGTCCTACAATGAGCAGTTCTTC. Its protein is CASSEGVGSYNEQFF.

This chain links TRBV9 with TRBJ2-1; 14 bases map to TRBD2. The J segment lost 9 bases and the V segment lost 0 bases, leaving 8 bases of the junction unmatched. Germline-derived CDR1 and CDR2 are SGDLS and YYNGEE. This CDR3 comprises 17 residues. Written as DNA, the CDR3 is TGTGCCAGCAGCGTAGCTACGGGACTAGCGGGAGCTAGTGAGCAGTTCTTC. Its translation is CASSVATGLAGASEQFF. Full variable domain (remainder filled in from reference TRBV9 and TRBJ2-1): DSGVTQTPKHLITATGQRVTLRCSPRSGDLSVYWYQQSLDQGLQFLIQYYNGEERAKGNILERFSAQQFPDLHSELNLSSLELGDSALYFCASSVATGLAGASEQFFGPGTRLTVL.

This chain links TRBV18 with TRBJ1-3, with D possibly matching TRBD1 (6 bases). CDR3 length: 17 residues. CDR1 KGHSH and CDR2 LQKENI come from the germline V gene. V was shortened by 2 bases and J by 3 bases, with 17 bases between the two germline ends. The CDR3 DNA is TGTGCCAGCTCACCAGCCGCTGGGGGGGCAGGTGGAAACACCATATATTTT. The encoded protein is CASSPAAGGAGGNTIYF.